The rows below give T cell receptor beta chains drawn from one sample of a study of blood T cells in healthy people across ages. Via MiXCR, TCRdb re-called the 5' RACE reads, giving one row per CDR3 protein. The repertoire consists of 750,000 to 1,000,000 distinct CDR3 sequences, with 29% occurring once and the leading ten covering 9.5% to 13%. The same data also contributed to another study, on T cells of mothers and their children.

Sequencing input: blood. All receptors derive from a woman between 40 and 50 years old in good health. Both conserved end residues are part of each CDR3. Fields, in order: V gene, J gene, CDR3 length, CDR3 protein.

>TRBV6-6|TRBJ1-2|14
CASTLPGRIYGYTF
>TRBV20-1|TRBJ2-7|12
CSASVREYEQYF
>TRBV20-1|TRBJ2-5|14
CSAREGGGQETQYF
>TRBV5-1|TRBJ1-1|11
CASSAQGTSFF
>TRBV7-3|TRBJ2-1|14
CASSPRGARDEQFF
>TRBV20-1|TRBJ1-1|13
CSARQRMNTEAFF
>TRBV28|TRBJ1-5|18
CASTLSRRDSVLRQPQHF
>TRBV5-1|TRBJ2-2|15
CASSEEGPHAGELFF
>TRBV20-1|TRBJ2-7|14
CSADSGREPYEQYF
>TRBV5-1|TRBJ1-2|14
CASSLVGTGDRYTF
>TRBV5-7|TRBJ2-7|14
CASSLVKSTDEQYF
>TRBV12-3/TRBV12-4|TRBJ1-2|14
CASSLAGRGYGYTF
>TRBV6-1|TRBJ2-5|15
CASSSPLGGQETQYF
>TRBV2|TRBJ1-4|16
CASSDSYRQTNEKLFF
>TRBV3-1|TRBJ2-3|16
CASSQDLGRNTHTQYF
>TRBV2|TRBJ2-7|14
CASSAGTSTYEQYF
>TRBV15|TRBJ2-5|14
CATSRDLGVETQYF
>TRBV5-1|TRBJ1-2|14
CASGPSAANYGYTF
>TRBV2|TRBJ2-2|12
CASRKGSGELFF
>TRBV5-1|TRBJ2-2|15
CASSFQGEIAGELFF
>TRBV5-6|TRBJ1-4|17
CASNSRGGGGTNEKLFF
>TRBV7-2|TRBJ1-2|14
CASSTQGSNYGYTF
>TRBV29-1|TRBJ2-7|15
CSVGGTDRGLREQYF
>TRBV7-2|TRBJ2-5|14
CASSTDRGGETQYF
>TRBV12-3/TRBV12-4|TRBJ2-7|14
CASSTRQGANEQYF
>TRBV20-1|TRBJ1-1|15
CSASKAGQANTEAFF
>TRBV6-2/TRBV6-3|TRBJ2-5|15
CASSYSVRNQETQYF
>TRBV20-1|TRBJ1-2|12
CSVRDTNYGYTF
>TRBV20-1|TRBJ1-1|14
CSAREGQGETEAFF
>TRBV4-1|TRBJ2-5|12
CASSQDRRTQYF
>TRBV29-1|TRBJ1-2|13
CSVDSTGTGGYTF
>TRBV20-1|TRBJ2-7|13
CSASKSDFYEQYF
>TRBV9|TRBJ1-1|15
CASSVGGQGASEAFF
>TRBV20-1|TRBJ1-2|14
CSAGKQAANYGYTF
>TRBV4-3|TRBJ2-2|17
CASSQGGEGLVTGELFF
>TRBV7-9|-|12
CASILGNSEQYF
>TRBV14|TRBJ2-1|15
CASSHPVGGKNEQFF
>TRBV12-3/TRBV12-4|TRBJ1-3|13
CASSFIPGNTIYF
>TRBV29-1|TRBJ1-5|13
CSVGQGASQPQHF
>TRBV7-2|TRBJ1-1|13
CASSFSRGTEAFF
>TRBV20-1|TRBJ1-5|15
CSARPRSYSNQPQHF
>TRBV2|TRBJ2-5|12
CASILLYNEQYF
>TRBV5-1|TRBJ2-3|16
CASSLEGARGTDTQYF
>TRBV5-1|-|14
CASRPQNSYNEQYF
>TRBV12-3/TRBV12-4|TRBJ2-5|14
CASSLPGMIETQYF
>TRBV10-3|TRBJ2-5|15
CAIRAGGAYQETQYF
>TRBV27|TRBJ2-3|13
CATLVLSTDTQYF
>TRBV29-1|TRBJ2-6|17
CSVEVGQGISGANVLTF
>TRBV3-1|TRBJ2-5|15
CASTARLGFQETQYF
>TRBV6-6|TRBJ1-6|14
CASSLRQGGSPLHF
>TRBV12-3/TRBV12-4|TRBJ1-6|12
CASSLGPRSLHF
>TRBV12-3/TRBV12-4|TRBJ2-3|15
CASTPLGGSTDTQYF
>TRBV9|-|13
CASSVVPVDEQYF
>TRBV12-3/TRBV12-4|TRBJ2-7|13
CASKGTLTYEQYF
>TRBV9|TRBJ2-7|15
CASSVAAEGAYEQYF
>TRBV29-1|TRBJ1-2|15
CSPGRGRVIGNGYTF
>TRBV27|TRBJ1-5|14
CASSTDRVDQPQHF
>TRBV14|TRBJ1-1|17
CASSPRWDRAMNTEAFF
>TRBV2|TRBJ1-5|15
CASSGGRGSLKPRHF
>TRBV28|TRBJ2-7|15
CASRTTSGASYEQYF